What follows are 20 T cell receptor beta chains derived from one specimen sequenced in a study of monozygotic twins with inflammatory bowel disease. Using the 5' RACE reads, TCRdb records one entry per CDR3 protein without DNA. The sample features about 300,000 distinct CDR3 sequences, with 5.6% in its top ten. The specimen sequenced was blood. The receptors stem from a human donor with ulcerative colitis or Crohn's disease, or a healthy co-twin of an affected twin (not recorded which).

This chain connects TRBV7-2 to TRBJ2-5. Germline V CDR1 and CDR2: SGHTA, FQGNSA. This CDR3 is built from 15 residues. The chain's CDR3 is CASSAIHDGSQTQYF.

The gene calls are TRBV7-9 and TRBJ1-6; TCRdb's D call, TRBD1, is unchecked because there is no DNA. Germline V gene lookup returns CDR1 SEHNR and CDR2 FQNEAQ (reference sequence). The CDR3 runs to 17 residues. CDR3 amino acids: CASSHDTAPYYNSPLHF.

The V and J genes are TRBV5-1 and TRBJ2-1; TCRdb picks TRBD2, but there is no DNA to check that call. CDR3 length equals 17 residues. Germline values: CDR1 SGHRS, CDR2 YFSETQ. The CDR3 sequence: CASSSKPRAGGLLEQFF.

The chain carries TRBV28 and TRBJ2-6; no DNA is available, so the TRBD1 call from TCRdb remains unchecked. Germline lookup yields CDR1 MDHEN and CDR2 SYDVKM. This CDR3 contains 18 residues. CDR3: CASSNRPGRSSGANVLTF.

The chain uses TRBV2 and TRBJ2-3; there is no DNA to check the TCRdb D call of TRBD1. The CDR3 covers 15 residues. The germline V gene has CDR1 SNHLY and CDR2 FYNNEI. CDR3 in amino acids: CTSSLQGAPTDTQYF.

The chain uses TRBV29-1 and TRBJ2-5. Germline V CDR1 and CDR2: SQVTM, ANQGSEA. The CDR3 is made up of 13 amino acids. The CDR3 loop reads CSVGLRKVGTQYF.

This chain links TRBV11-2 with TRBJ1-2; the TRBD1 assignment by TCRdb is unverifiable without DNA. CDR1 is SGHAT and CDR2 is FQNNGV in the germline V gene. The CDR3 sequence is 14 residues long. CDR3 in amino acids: CASSLGTGSYGYTF. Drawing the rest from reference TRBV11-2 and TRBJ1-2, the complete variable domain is EAGVAQSPRYKIIEKRQSVAFWCNPISGHATLYWYQQILGQGPKLLIQFQNNGVVDDSQLPKDRFSAERLKGVDSTLKIQPAKLEDSAVYLCASSLGTGSYGYTFGSGTRLTVV.

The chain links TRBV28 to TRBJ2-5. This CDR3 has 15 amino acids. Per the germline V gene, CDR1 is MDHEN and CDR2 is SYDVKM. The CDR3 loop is CASNFWAKRWETQYF.

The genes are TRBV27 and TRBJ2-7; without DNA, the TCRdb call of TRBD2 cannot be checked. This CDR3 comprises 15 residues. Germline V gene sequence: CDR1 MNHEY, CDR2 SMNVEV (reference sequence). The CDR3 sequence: CASSLLAVARYEQYF.

This CDR3 reads CASSPTGTDTQYF. The chain couples TRBV5-4 to TRBJ2-3; TCRdb's assignment of TRBD1 cannot be checked, as there is no DNA. In germline, CDR1 is SGHNT, CDR2 YYREEE (reference sequence). CDR3 length: 13 residues.

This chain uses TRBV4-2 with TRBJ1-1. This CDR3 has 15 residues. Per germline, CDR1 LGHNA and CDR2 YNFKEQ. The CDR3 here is CASSQDSWRNTEAFF.

CDR3 sequence: CASSPTGISGANVLTF. This chain uses TRBV11-2 with TRBJ2-6; as DNA is missing, the TRBD1 call by TCRdb cannot be tested. Germline CDR1 and CDR2: SGHAT and FQNNGV. This CDR3 comprises 16 residues. Looking up the rest from reference TRBV11-2 and TRBJ2-6 gives the full variable domain: EAGVAQSPRYKIIEKRQSVAFWCNPISGHATLYWYQQILGQGPKLLIQFQNNGVVDDSQLPKDRFSAERLKGVDSTLKIQPAKLEDSAVYLCASSPTGISGANVLTFGAGSRLTVL.

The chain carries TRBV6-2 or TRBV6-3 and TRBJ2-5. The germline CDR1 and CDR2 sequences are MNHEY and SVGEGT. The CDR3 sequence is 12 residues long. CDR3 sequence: CASSYLFQTQYF.

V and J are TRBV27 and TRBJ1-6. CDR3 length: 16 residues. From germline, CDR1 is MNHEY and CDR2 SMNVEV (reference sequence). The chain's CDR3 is CASSLLGALDNSPLHF.

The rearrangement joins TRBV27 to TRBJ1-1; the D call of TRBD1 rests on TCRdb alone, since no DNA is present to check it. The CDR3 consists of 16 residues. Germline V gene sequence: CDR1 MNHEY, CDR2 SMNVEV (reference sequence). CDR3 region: CASSRQGTFGGTEAFF.

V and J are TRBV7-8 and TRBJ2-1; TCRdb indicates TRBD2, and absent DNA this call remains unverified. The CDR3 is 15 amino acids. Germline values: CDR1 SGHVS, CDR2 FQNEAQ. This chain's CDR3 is CASGGGLAGYNEQFF.

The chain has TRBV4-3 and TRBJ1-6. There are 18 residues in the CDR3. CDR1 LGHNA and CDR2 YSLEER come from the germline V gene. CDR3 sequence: CASSQVGRGGGYNSPLHF.

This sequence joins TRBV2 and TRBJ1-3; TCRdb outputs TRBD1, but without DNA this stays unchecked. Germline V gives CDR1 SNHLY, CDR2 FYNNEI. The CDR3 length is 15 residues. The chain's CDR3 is CASRSRVRDGNTIYF.

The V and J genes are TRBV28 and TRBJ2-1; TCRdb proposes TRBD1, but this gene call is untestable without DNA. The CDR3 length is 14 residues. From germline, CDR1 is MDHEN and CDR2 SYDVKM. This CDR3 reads CASRPAGPDNEQFF.

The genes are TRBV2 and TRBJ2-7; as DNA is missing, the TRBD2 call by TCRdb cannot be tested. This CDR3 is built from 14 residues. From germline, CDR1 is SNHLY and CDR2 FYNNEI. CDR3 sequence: CASLRTSVSYEQYF. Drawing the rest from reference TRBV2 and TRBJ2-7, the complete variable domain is EPEVTQTPSHQVTQMGQEVILRCVPISNHLYFYWYRQILGQKVEFLVSFYNNEISEKSEIFDDQFSVERPDGSNFTLKIRSTKLEDSAMYFCASLRTSVSYEQYFGPGTRLTVT.